This T cell receptor (beta chain) was obtained from a study of cytomegalovirus exposure and HLA in healthy donors. This clone was seen only a few times. Its antigen remains unidentified. Study-wide findings and caveats: Evidence from a later analysis indicated that most CMV-associated TCR beta chains looked HLA-restricted. Most TCR beta V segments were productive about 90% or about 30% of the time in an earlier analysis. The study found most TCR sequences rare, yet found some public TCRs in many donors.

V lost 6 bases and J lost 4; bases outside the gene matches: 5. From germline, CDR1 is MNHEY and CDR2 SMNVEV (reference sequence). CDR3 length equals 14 residues. Primers for the PCR totalled 60 Vbeta and 13 Jbeta. The data were produced by immunoSEQ multiplex PCR, yet TCRdb's version contains in-frame clones alone and is incomplete. The sample lists some 150,000 clones; over 60% were seen once. The sequenced sample consisted of PBMCs. The sequence was collected from a woman in her 40s in good health and CMV-seronegative. V is TRBV27 and J is TRBJ1-4; 7 positions agree with TRBD1. The CDR3 loop reads CASRPGTVNEKLFF. CDR3 nucleotides: TGTGCCAGCAGGCCCGGGACAGTTAATGAAAAACTGTTTTTT.